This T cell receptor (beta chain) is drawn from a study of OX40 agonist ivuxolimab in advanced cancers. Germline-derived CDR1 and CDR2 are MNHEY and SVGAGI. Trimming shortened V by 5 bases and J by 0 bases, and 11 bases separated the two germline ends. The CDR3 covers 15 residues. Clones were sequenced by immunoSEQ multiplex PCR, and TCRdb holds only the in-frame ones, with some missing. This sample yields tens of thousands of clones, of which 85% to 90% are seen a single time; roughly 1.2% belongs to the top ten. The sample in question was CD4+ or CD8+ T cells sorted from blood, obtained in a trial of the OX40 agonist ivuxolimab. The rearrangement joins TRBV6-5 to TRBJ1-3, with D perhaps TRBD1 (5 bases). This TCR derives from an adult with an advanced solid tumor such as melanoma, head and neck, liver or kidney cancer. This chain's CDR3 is CASSVRAGSGNTIYF. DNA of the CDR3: TGTGCCAGCAGTGTCAGGGCCGGCTCTGGAAACACCATATATTTT.